This T cell receptor beta chain is drawn from a study of blood T cell repertoires in COVID-19 (dated by TCRdb to the early 2020s). With regard to the full study: Samples covering the acute and convalescent phases of COVID-19 were provided by collaborators in the United States, Italy and Spain. Where available, HLA class I and class II types were obtained from metadata supplied by the sample provider rather than from assay-based typing. The sample metadata nearly always contained a de-identified subject ID, COVID-19 status, age in years and sex. The prospective study material was composed of cDNA or gDNA derived from T cells, B-cell-depleted T cells, or PBMCs. The dataset comprised deeply sampled blood TCRbeta repertoires from subjects exposed to, actively infected with, or recovered from COVID-19. The samples were drawn from the first 160 participants of the ongoing ImmuneRACE study and from 1,200 or so subjects provided by 6 global collaborators. The repertoires were made available in a free public database intended to serve as a resource for research on the immune response to SARS-CoV-2. Broader findings and caveats from the paper: The amount of clinical and demographic metadata varied by source and participant and was provided uncurated.

The immunoSEQ Assay, a bias-controlled multiplex PCR, was used to amplify TCRbeta CDR3 regions from genomic DNA. Regarding the original processing steps: Within the assay, amplification of reference gene primers was used to estimate how many nucleated cells each sample contained. To quantify the absolute abundance of each unique TCRbeta CDR3 rearrangement, sequence reads were collapsed and filtered. For each sample, productive Simpson clonality was calculated as the square root of Simpson's diversity index over productive rearrangements. Entries here come from immuneACCESS through TCRdb and include only in-frame sequences with V and J called. Some clones fail to appear in such tables; in the studies checked, an unresolved V gene covers under half of the shortfall, and the cause of the remainder is unknown. That table supplies the V and J calls and clone size; D and trimming were determined from the DNA. The sample includes about 220,000 clones, with around 91% observed a single time. The ten largest clones capture about 16% of the sample.

In the prospective study, participants were about 18 to 95 years old, resided in approximately 25 geographic areas of the United States, and were enrolled through a virtual design. To assign participants to cohorts, the prospective study relied on clinical history that participants themselves reported in a screening survey and a study questionnaire. Exposed participants were defined as having been in contact with someone with a PCR-confirmed or clinician-diagnosed COVID-19 case within 2 weeks of study entry. In the prospective study, whole blood, serum and a nasopharyngeal or oropharyngeal swab were collected from each participant by mobile phlebotomists. Participants in the prospective study had the option to provide additional blood draws and questionnaires over a 2-month period. Before DNA extraction, blood samples from the prospective study were shipped at room temperature or frozen. Relative to germline, V is 1 base shorter and J is 0 bases shorter, with 19 bases between their ends. Sequences MNHNS (CDR1) and SASEGT (CDR2) are obtained from the germline V gene. CDR3 length: 20 amino acids, cysteine to phenylalanine. Just CDR3 DNA is preserved here, 60 bases in frame from base 1.

As concerns this clone: What this receptor recognizes is not known. The input lacks base qualities; no much larger clone sits a single base away.

The rearranged segments are TRBV6-1 and TRBJ1-6, with the D gene not confidently named. Sequencing was carried out using PBMCs or T cells enriched from blood (not recorded which). The clonotype was recovered from a man aged 30 to 45 who had been exposed to COVID-19. The DNA reads as follows: TGTGCCAGCAGTGAAGATCCTATTAGAGGCAGCTACTCCTATAATTCACCCCTCCACTTT. Translated, it reads CASSEDPIRGSYSYNSPLHF.